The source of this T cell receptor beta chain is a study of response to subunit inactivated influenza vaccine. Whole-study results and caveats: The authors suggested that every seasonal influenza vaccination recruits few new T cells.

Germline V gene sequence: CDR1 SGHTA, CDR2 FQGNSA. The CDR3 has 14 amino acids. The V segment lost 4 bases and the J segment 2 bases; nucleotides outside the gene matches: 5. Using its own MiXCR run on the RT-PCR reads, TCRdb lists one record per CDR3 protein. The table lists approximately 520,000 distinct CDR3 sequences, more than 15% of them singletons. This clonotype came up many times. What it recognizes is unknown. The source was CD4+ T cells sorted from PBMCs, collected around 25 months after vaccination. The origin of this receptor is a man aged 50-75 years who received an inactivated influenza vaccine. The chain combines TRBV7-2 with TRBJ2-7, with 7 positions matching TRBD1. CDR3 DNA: TGTGCCAGCAGCTATAGGACAGGACCCTACGAGCAGTACTTC. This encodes CASSYRTGPYEQYF.